Given below is one T cell receptor (beta chain) in context. A much larger clone sits a single nucleotide away, making a read error possible. This sample is drawn from a study of T cells in Graves' hyperthyroidism and ophthalmopathy. This CDR3 contains 14 residues. The germline V gene has CDR1 KGHSH and CDR2 LQKENI. V was trimmed by 3 bases and J by 2 bases, leaving 9 bases between them. An absence of ophthalmopathy progression within 18 months meant stable Graves' hyperthyroidism. Exclusion of patients followed from uncontrolled infection, other autoimmune disease, pregnancy or lactation. Used for diagnoses were clinical symptoms, serum thyroxine and TRAb, thyroid ultrasound and orbital computed tomography. From RNA transcripts, TCR beta CDR3 regions were amplified. First-round RT-PCR of the TCR CDR3 relied on the HTBI primer set. One entry per CDR3 protein results from TCRdb running MiXCR on the multiplex PCR reads. This sample carries some 400,000 distinct CDR3 sequences, approximately 15% of them seen once, and the ten largest clones take about 11%.

Source material: blood. This TCR was sampled from a woman in her sixties or seventies with Graves' hyperthyroidism. The chain couples TRBV18 to TRBJ2-3; D is unresolved. Here the CDR3 reads CASSPVHPTDTQYF. CDR3 sequence (DNA): TGTGCCAGCTCACCTGTCCATCCCACAGATACGCAGTATTTT.